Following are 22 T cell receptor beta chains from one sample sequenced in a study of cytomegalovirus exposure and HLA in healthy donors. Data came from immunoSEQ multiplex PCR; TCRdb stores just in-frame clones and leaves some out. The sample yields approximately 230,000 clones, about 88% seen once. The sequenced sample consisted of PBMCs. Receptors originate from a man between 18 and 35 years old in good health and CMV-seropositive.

CDR3 loop: CASSQDIRQEGYGYTF. The CDR3 DNA reads TGCGCCAGCAGCCAAGATATTCGACAGGAGGGATATGGCTACACCTTC. The J gene is TRBJ1-2, the V gene TRBV4-3; possibly TRBD1 for D (6 bases). The germline V gene has CDR1 LGHNA and CDR2 YSLEER. The V end was cut by 0 bases, the J end by 5 bases, with 16 bases between. The CDR3 extends over 16 amino acids.

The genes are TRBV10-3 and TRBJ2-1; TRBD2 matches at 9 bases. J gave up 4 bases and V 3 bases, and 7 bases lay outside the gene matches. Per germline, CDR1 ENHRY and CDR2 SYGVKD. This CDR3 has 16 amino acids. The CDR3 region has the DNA TGTGCCATCAGTGAACCAGGACTAGCGAAATACAATGAGCAGTTCTTC. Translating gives CAISEPGLAKYNEQFF.

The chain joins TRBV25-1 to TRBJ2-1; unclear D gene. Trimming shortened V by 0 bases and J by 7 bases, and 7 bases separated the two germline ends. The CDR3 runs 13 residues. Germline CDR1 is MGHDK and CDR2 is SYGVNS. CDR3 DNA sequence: TGTGCCAGCAGTGAATATACGGCTAATGAGCAGTTCTTC. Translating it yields CASSEYTANEQFF.

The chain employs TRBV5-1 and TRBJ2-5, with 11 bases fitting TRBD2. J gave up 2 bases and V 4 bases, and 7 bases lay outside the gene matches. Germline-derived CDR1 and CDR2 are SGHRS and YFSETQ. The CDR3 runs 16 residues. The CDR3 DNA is TGCGCCAGCAGCATGGGACTAGCGGAAAGTCAAGAGACCCAGTACTTC. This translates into CASSMGLAESQETQYF.

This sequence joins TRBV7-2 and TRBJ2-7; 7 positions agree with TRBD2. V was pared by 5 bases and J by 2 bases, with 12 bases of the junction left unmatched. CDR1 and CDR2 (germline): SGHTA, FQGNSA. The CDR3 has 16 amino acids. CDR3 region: CASSREGGTETYEQYF. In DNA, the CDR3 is TGTGCCAGCAGCAGGGAGGGAGGGACGGAGACCTACGAGCAGTACTTC. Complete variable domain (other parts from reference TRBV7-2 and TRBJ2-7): GAGVSQSPSNKVTEKGKDVELRCDPISGHTALYWYRQSLGQGLEFLIYFQGNSAPDKSGLPSDRFSAERTGGSVSTLTIQRTQQEDSAVYLCASSREGGTETYEQYFGPGTRLTVT.

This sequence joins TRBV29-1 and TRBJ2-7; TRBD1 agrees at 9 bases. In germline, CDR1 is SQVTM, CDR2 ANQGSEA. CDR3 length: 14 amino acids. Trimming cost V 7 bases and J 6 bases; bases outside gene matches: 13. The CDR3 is CSGRMGQGIGEQYF. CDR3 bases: TGCAGCGGACGAATGGGACAGGGAATTGGCGAGCAGTACTTC.

The CDR3 protein is CASSRGGVYTDTQYF. As DNA, the CDR3 is TGTGCCAGCAGTCGCGGAGGGGTGTACACAGATACGCAGTATTTT. The J gene is TRBJ2-3, the V gene TRBV6-5; a possible D gene is TRBD2 (6 bases). CDR1 and CDR2 from the germline V gene are MNHEY and SVGAGI. This CDR3 is 15 amino acids long. With 5 bases removed from V and 2 bases from J, the gap between germline ends came to 14 bases.

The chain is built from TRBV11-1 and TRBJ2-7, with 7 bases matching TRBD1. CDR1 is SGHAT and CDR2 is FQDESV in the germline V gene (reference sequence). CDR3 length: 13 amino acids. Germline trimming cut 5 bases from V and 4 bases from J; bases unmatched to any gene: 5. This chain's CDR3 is CASSRDREYEQYF. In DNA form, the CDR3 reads TGTGCCAGCAGCCGGGACAGAGAATACGAGCAGTACTTC.

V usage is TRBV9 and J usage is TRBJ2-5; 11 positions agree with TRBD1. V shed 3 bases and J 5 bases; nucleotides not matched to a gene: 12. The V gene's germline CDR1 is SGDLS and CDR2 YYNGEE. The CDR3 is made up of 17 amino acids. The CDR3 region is CASSAVGQGVVVETQYF. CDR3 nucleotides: TGTGCCAGCAGCGCGGTGGGACAGGGGGTAGTAGTGGAGACCCAGTACTTC.

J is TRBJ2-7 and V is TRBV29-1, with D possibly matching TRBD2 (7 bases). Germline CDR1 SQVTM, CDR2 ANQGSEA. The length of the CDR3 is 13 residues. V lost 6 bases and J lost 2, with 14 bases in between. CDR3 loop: CSVAGGATYEQYF. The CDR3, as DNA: TGCAGCGTCGCTGGGGGGGCAACCTACGAGCAGTACTTC.

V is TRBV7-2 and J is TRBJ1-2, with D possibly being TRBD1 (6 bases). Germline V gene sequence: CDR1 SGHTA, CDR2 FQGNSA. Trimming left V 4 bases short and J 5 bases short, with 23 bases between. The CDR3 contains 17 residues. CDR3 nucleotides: TGTGCCAGCAGCTCCTCCTTCATCCAACAGGGTCTATATGGCTACACCTTC. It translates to CASSSSFIQQGLYGYTF.

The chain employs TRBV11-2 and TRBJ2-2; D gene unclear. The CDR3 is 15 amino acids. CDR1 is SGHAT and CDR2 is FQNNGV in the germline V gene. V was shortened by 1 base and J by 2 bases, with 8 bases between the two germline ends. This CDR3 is CASSLVASNTGELFF. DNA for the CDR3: TGTGCCAGCAGCTTAGTCGCCTCCAACACCGGGGAGCTGTTTTTT.

The CDR3 region has the DNA TGTGCCAGCAGTGGGCTAGGGAGGGAGCTGTTTTTT. Amino acids: CASSGLGRELFF. This chain connects TRBV25-1 to TRBJ2-2; the D is unclear. Germline loops: CDR1 MGHDK, CDR2 SYGVNS. The length of the CDR3 is 12 residues. V dropped 4 bases and J dropped 9 bases, with 9 bases sitting between them.

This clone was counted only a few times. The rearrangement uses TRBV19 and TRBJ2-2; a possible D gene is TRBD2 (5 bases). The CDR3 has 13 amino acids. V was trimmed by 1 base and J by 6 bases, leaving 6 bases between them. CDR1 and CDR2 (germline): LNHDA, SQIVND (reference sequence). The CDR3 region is CASSIGGSGELFF. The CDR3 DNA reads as TGTGCCAGTAGTATAGGCGGGTCCGGGGAGCTGTTTTTT.

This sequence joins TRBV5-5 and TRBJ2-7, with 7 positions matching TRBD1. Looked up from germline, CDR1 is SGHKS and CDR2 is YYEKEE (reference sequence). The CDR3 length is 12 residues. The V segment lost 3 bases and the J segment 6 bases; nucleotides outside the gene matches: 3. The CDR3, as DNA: TGTGCCAGCAGCTCTGACAGGGCCGAGCAGTACTTC. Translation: CASSSDRAEQYF.

DNA for the CDR3: TGTGCCAGCACCATAGACAGGGCTGTAGGCTACACCTTC. Its translation is CASTIDRAVGYTF. The genes are TRBV2 and TRBJ1-2; 7 nucleotides line up with TRBD1. Germline V gives CDR1 SNHLY, CDR2 FYNNEI. J was trimmed by 8 bases and V by 7 bases; bases with no gene match: 10. This CDR3 region has 13 residues.

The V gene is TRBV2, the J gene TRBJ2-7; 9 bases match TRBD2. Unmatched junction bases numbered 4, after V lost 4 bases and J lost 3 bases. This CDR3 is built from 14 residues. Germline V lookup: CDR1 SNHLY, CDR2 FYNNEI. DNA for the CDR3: TGTGCCAGCAGTGTCAGCGGGAGGAGCTACGAGCAGTACTTC. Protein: CASSVSGRSYEQYF.

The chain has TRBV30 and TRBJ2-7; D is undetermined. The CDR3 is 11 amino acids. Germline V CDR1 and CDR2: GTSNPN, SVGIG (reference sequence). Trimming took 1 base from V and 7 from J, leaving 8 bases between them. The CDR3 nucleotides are TGTGCCTGGAGTGCCGGTTTGGAGCAGTACTTC. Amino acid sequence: CAWSAGLEQYF.

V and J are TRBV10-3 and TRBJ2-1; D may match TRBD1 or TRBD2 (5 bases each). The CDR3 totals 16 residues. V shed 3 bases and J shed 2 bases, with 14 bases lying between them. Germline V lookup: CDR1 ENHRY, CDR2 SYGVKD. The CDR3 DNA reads TGTGCCATCAGTGACCCGGGGCTGCGGCCCTACAATGAGCAGTTCTTC. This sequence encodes CAISDPGLRPYNEQFF.

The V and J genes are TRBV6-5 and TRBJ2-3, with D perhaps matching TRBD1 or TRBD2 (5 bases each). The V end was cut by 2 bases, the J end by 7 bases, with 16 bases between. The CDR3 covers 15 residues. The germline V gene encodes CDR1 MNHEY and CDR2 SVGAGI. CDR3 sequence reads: CASSYGDPLVNTQYF. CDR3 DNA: TGTGCCAGCAGTTACGGGGACCCCCTTGTGAATACGCAGTATTTT.

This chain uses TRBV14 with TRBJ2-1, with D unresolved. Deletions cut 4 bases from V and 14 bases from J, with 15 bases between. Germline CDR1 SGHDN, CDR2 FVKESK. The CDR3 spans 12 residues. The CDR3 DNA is TGTGCCAGCAGCCCCCACACCTCGGCGAAGTTCTTC. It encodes CASSPHTSAKFF. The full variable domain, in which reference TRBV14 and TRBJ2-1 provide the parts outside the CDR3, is EAGVTQFPSHSVIEKGQTVTLRCDPISGHDNLYWYRRVMGKEIKFLLHFVKESKQDESGMPNNRFLAERTGGTYSTLKVQPAELEDSGVYFCASSPHTSAKFFGPGTRLTVL.

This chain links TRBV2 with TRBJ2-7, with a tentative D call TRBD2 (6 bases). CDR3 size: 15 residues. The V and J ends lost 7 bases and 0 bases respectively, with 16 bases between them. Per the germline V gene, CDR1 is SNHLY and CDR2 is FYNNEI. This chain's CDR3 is CASTRDSASSYEQYF. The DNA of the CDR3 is TGTGCCAGCACCAGGGACTCGGCCTCCTCCTACGAGCAGTACTTC.